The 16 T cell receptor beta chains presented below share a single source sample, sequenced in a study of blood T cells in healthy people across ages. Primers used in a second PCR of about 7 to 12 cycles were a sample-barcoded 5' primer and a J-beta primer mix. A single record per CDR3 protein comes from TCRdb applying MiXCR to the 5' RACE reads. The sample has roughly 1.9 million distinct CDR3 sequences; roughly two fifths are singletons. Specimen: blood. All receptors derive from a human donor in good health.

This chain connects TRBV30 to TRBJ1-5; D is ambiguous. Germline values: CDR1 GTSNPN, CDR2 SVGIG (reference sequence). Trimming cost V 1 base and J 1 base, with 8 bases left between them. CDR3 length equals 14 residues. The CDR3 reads CAWSGVVSNQPQHF. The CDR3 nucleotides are TGTGCCTGGAGTGGGGTTGTGAGCAATCAGCCCCAGCATTTT.

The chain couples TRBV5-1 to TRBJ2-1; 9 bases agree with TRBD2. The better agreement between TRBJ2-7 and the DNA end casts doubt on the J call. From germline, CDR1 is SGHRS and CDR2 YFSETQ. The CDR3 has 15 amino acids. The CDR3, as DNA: TGCGCCAGCAGCTTGGCACGGGGACTAGCAGGCGAGCAGTACTTC. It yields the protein CASSLARGLAGEQYF.

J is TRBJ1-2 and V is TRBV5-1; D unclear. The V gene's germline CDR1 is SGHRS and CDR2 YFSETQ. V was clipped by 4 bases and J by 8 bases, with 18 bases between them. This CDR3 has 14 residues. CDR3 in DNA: TGCGCCAGCAGCCCCGGCCAACGAGCGTTGGGCTACACCTTC. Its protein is CASSPGQRALGYTF. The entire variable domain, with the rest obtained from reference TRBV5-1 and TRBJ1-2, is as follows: KAGVTQTPRYLIKTRGQQVTLSCSPISGHRSVSWYQQTPGQGLQFLFEYFSETQRNKGNFPGRFSGRQFSNSRSEMNVSTLELGDSALYLCASSPGQRALGYTFGSGTRLTVV.

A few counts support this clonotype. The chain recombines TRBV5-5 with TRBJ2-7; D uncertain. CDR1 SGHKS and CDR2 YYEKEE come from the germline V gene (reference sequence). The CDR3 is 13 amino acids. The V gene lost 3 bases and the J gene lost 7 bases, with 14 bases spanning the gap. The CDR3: CASSSRVPLEQYF. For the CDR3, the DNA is TGTGCCAGCAGCTCCCGGGTCCCCCTGGAGCAGTACTTC.

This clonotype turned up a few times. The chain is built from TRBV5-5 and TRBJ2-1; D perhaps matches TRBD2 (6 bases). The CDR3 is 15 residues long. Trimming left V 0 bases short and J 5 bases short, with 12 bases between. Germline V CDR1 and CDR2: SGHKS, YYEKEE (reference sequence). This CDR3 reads CASSLDGGTHNEQFF. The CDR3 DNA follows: TGTGCCAGCAGCTTGGACGGGGGAACCCACAATGAGCAGTTCTTC.

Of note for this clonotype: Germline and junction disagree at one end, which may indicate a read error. CDR3 DNA sequence: TGTGCCACCAGTGACCAGGACCTCTCGTTTCATGGCTACACCTTC. It encodes CATSDQDLSFHGYTF. The J gene is TRBJ1-2, the V gene TRBV10-3; no clear D gene. CDR1 is ENHRY and CDR2 is SYGVKD in the germline V gene. The CDR3 sequence is 15 residues long.

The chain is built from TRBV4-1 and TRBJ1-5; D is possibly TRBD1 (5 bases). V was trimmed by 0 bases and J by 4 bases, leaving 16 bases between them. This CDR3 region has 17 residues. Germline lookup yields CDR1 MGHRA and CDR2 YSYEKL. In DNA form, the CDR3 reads TGCGCCAGCAGCCAAGAAAACCCTTCCCAGGGTAATCAGCCCCAGCATTTT. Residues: CASSQENPSQGNQPQHF.

CDR3 nucleotides: TGTGCCAGCAGCCCCGGCCTTACGGGACAAGGGGGCTACACCTTC. It specifies CASSPGLTGQGGYTF. The chain links TRBV7-3 to TRBJ1-2, with D maybe TRBD1 (6 bases). With 5 bases removed from V and 8 bases from J, the gap between germline ends came to 21 bases. Germline V CDR1 and CDR2: SGHTA, FQGTGA. The CDR3 length is 15 residues. Using reference TRBV7-3 and TRBJ1-2 for the parts outside the CDR3, the full variable domain is GAGVSQTPSNKVTEKGKYVELRCDPISGHTALYWYRQSLGQGPEFLIYFQGTGAADDSGLPNDRFFAVRPEGSVSTLKIQRTERGDSAVYLCASSPGLTGQGGYTFGSGTRLTVV.

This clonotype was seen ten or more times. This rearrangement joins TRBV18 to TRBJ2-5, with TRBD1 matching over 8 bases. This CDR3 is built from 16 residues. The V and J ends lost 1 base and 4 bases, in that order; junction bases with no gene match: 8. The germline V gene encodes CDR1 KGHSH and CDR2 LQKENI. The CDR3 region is CASSPLQSGTGETQYF. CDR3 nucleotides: TGTGCCAGCTCACCACTTCAATCCGGGACAGGAGAGACCCAGTACTTC.

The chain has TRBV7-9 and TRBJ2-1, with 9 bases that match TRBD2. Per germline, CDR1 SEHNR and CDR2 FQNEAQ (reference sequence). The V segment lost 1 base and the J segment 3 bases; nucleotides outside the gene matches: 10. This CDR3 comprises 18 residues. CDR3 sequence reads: CASSLVGLAGSLYNEQFF. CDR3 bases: TGTGCCAGCAGCTTAGTAGGGCTAGCGGGGTCCCTCTACAATGAGCAGTTCTTC.

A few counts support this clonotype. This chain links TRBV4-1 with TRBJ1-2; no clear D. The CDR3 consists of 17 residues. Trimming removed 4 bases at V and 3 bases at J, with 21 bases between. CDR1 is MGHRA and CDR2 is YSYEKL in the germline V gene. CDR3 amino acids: CASSPYRRRVEDYGYTF. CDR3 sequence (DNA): TGCGCCAGCAGCCCCTACCGGCGCCGGGTGGAAGACTATGGCTACACCTTC.

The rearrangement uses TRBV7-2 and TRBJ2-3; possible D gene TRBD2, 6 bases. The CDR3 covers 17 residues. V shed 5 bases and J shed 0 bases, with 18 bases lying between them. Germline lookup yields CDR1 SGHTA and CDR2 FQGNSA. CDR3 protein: CASSPRMRGTSTDTQYF. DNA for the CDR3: TGTGCCAGCAGCCCCAGGATGCGGGGAACTAGCACAGATACGCAGTATTTT.

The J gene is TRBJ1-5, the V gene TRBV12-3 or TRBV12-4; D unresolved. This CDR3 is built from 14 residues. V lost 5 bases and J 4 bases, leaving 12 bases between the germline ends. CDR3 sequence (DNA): TGTGCCAGCAGTCGTTCGATTACAAATCAGCCCCAGCATTTT. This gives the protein CASSRSITNQPQHF.

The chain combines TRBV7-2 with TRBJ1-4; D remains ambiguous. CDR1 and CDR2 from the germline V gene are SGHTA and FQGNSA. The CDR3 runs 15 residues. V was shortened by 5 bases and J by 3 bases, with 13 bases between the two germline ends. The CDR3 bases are TGTGCCAGCAGCCAACGGCCTGGGGCTAATGAAAAACTGTTTTTT. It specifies CASSQRPGANEKLFF.

The DNA of the CDR3 is TGCGCCAGCAGCTCCCAGGGGGCGGACAGCTCTGGGGCCAACGTCCTGACTTTC. This codes for CASSSQGADSSGANVLTF. V gene TRBV5-1 combines with J gene TRBJ2-6; 8 positions agree with TRBD1. Trimming took 3 bases from V and 0 from J; bases not matched to a gene: 8. Germline CDR1 reads SGHRS; CDR2 reads YFSETQ. The CDR3 is 18 amino acids.

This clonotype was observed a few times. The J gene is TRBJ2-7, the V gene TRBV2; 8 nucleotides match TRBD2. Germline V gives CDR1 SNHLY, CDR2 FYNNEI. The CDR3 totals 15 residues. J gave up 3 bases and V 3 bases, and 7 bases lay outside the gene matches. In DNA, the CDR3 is TGTGCCAGCAGTGATGTGGGAGCGGGGGACTACGAGCAGTACTTC. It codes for CASSDVGAGDYEQYF.